The text below deals with one TCR beta chain. The data were taken from a study of control samples from healthy donors and cancer patients. Repertoires were generated with immunoSEQ multiplex PCR, while TCRdb's copy carries only in-frame clones and drops some. The table lists approximately 100,000 clones, 80% to 90% of them singletons. What was sequenced was PBMCs. The receptor comes from a man aged 60-69 years with lung cancer.

This chain's CDR3 is CASGPGQNKNIQYF. The CDR3 coding sequence is TGTGCTAGTGGCCCGGGACAAAACAAAAACATTCAGTACTTC. The J gene is TRBJ2-4, the V gene TRBV12-5; D is possibly TRBD1 (6 bases). The germline V and J ends were trimmed by 6 bases and 3 bases, with 12 bases remaining between them. CDR1 LGHNT and CDR2 FRNRAP come from the germline V gene. CDR3 length equals 14 residues.